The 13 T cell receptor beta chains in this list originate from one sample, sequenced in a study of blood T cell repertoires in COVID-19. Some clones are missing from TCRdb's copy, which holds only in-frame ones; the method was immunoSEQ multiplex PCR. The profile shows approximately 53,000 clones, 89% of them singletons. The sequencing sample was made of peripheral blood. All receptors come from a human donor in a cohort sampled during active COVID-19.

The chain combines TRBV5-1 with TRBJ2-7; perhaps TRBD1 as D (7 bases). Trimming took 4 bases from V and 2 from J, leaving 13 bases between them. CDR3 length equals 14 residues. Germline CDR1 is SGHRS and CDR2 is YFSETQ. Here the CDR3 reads CASSRGQGAYEQYF. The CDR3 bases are TGCGCCAGCAGCCGGGGGCAGGGGGCCTACGAGCAGTACTTC.

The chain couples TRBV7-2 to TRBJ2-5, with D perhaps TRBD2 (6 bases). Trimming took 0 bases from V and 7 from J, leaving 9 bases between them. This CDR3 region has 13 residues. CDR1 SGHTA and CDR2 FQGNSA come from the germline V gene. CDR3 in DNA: TGTGCCAGCAGCTTAGCTGGTAGCGGGACCCAGTACTTC. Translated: CASSLAGSGTQYF.

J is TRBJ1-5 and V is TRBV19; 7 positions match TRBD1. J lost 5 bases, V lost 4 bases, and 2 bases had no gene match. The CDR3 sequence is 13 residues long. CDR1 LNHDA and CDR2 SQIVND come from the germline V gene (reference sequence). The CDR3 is CASSSDRDQPQHF. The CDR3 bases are TGTGCCAGTAGTAGCGACAGGGATCAGCCCCAGCATTTT.

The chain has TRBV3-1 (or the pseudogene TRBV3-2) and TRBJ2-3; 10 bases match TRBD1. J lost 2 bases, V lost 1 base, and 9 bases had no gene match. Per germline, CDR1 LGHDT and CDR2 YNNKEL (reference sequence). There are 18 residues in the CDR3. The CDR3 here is CASSQGPGQGFVTDTQYF. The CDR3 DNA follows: TGTGCCAGCAGCCAAGGTCCGGGACAGGGGTTTGTCACAGATACGCAGTATTTT.

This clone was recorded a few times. The CDR3 sequence: CASSQTDRVAGGKQFF. CDR3 bases: TGCGCCAGCAGCCAAACGGACAGGGTAGCGGGGGGGAAACAGTTCTTC. This sequence joins TRBV4-3 and TRBJ2-1, with 11 bases aligning to TRBD2. The germline V gene has CDR1 LGHNA and CDR2 YSLEER. V gave up 2 bases and J gave up 13 bases; unmatched junction bases: 13. CDR3 length equals 16 residues.

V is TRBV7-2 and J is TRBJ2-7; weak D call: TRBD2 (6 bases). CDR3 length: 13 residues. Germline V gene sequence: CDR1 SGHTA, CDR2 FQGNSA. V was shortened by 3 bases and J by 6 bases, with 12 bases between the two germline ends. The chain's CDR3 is CASSFSREAEQYF. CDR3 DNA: TGTGCCAGCAGCTTTTCGAGGGAGGCCGAGCAGTACTTC.

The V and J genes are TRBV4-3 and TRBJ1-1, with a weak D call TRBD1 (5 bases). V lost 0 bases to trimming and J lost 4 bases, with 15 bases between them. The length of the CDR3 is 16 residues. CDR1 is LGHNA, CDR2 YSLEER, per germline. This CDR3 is CASSQDKGLITTEAFF. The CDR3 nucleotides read TGCGCCAGCAGCCAAGATAAGGGGCTTATAACCACTGAAGCTTTCTTT.

CDR3 region: CASSLEWENYGYTF. For the CDR3, the DNA is TGCGCCAGCAGCTTGGAATGGGAGAACTATGGCTACACCTTC. The chain carries TRBV5-1 and TRBJ1-2; D ambiguous. Germline CDR1 reads SGHRS; CDR2 reads YFSETQ. With 0 bases removed from V and 2 bases from J, the gap between germline ends came to 8 bases. This CDR3 has 14 amino acids.

Here the CDR3 DNA reads TGTGCCAGCACCGCAGGGTCACGGTCAGATACGCAGTATTTT. It codes for CASTAGSRSDTQYF. The V and J genes are TRBV5-6 and TRBJ2-3, with D tentatively TRBD1 (5 bases). This CDR3 contains 14 residues. Trimming left V 6 bases short and J 4 bases short, with 15 bases between. Germline assignment: CDR1 SGHDT and CDR2 YYEEEE.

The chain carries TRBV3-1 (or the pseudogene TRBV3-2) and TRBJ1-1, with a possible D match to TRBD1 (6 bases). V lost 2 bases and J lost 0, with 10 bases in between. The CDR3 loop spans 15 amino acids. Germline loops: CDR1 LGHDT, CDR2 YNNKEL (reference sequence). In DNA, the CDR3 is TGTGCCAGCAGCCAAATTCCAGGGGTGAACACTGAAGCTTTCTTT. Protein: CASSQIPGVNTEAFF.

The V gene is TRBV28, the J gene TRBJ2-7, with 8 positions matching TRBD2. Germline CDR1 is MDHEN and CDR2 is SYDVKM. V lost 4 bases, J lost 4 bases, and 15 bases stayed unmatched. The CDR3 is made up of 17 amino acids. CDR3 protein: CASSSPESGGFKYEQYF. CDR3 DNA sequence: TGTGCCAGCAGTTCCCCCGAGAGCGGGGGATTTAAATACGAGCAGTACTTC.

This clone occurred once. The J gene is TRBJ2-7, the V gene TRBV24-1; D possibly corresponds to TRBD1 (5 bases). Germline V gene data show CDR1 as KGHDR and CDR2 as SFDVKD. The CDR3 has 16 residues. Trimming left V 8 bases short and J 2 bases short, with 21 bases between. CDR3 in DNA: TGTGCCACCAATCCCCCGACAGTTAATTCCCCCTACGAGCAGTACTTC. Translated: CATNPPTVNSPYEQYF.

Written as DNA, the CDR3 is TGCGCCAGCAGTCGGGACAGGGGAACCGGGGAGCTGTTTTTT. Protein: CASSRDRGTGELFF. This chain links TRBV10-1 with TRBJ2-2; 10 positions match TRBD1. CDR1 and CDR2 from the germline V gene are WNHNN and SYGVQD (reference sequence). V was pared by 5 bases and J by 5 bases, with 2 bases of the junction left unmatched. This CDR3 is built from 14 residues.